This T cell receptor (beta chain) was captured by sequencing in a study of early T cells in non-severe SARS-CoV-2 infection. The overall study: Sequencing of unsorted whole blood was done on bulk RNA, leaving chains unpaired.

This clonotype was seen a handful of times. Germline values: CDR1 SGHTA, CDR2 FQGNSA. The ends were cut back, 2 bases at V and 6 bases at J, with 14 bases in the middle. The CDR3 is 15 residues long. MiXCR, run by TCRdb on the 5' RACE reads, gives a single entry per CDR3 protein. The repertoire holds roughly 80,000 distinct CDR3 sequences, with about 10% as singletons. Here the sequenced sample was whole blood, taken at baseline. The source is an adult who was a healthcare worker with PCR-confirmed SARS-CoV-2 infection or an uninfected control (not recorded which). V usage is TRBV7-2 and J usage is TRBJ2-1, with D possibly being TRBD1 (6 bases). CDR3 loop: CASSLMDSRVNEQFF. The CDR3 DNA is TGTGCCAGCAGCTTAATGGACAGCAGGGTCAATGAGCAGTTCTTC.